Listed below are T cell receptor beta chains from one sample, sequenced in a study of blood T cells in healthy people across ages. TCRdb ran MiXCR on the 5' RACE reads and lists one entry per CDR3 protein. This table has 800,000 to 1,000,000 distinct CDR3 sequences, about 48% appearing once. Specimen: blood. These receptors were obtained from a man under 40 in good health. CDR3s include the opening cysteine and the closing phenylalanine or tryptophan. The order of the fields is J gene, clone size, D gene, V gene, CDR3 protein, CDR3 DNA. D genes are given only for firm matches. Size is omitted from some rows. Given values are once, few, many or a class for expanded clones.

J: TRBJ2-7
size: -
D: -
V: TRBV28
CDR3: CASVRQGSSYEQYF
DNA: TGTGCCAGCGTGCGTCAGGGGAGCTCCTACGAGCAGTACTTC

J: TRBJ1-5
size: -
D: -
V: TRBV4-1
CDR3: CASSQEGREGQPQHF
DNA: TGCGCCAGCAGCCAAGAGGGCAGGGAAGGTCAGCCCCAGCATTTT

J: TRBJ2-7
size: -
D: -
V: TRBV7-9
CDR3: CASSHPNYEQYF
DNA: TGTGCCAGCAGCCACCCAAATTACGAGCAGTACTTC

J: TRBJ2-3
size: -
D: -
V: TRBV7-2
CDR3: CASSSDYPNTDTQYF
DNA: TGTGCCAGCAGCTCTGACTACCCTAACACAGATACGCAGTATTTT

J: TRBJ2-5
size: -
D: TRBD2
V: TRBV5-1
CDR3: CASSLSGERGQETQYF
DNA: TGCGCCAGCAGCCTATCCGGGGAGCGGGGGCAAGAGACCCAGTACTTC

J: TRBJ2-5
size: -
D: TRBD1
V: TRBV27
CDR3: CASTRTGLETQYF
DNA: TGTGCCAGCACTCGGACAGGGTTGGAGACCCAGTACTTC

J: TRBJ2-5
size: few
D: TRBD2
V: TRBV12-3/TRBV12-4
CDR3: CASSITPGGGETQYF
DNA: TGTGCCAGCAGTATAACGCCCGGGGGGGGAGAGACCCAGTACTTC

J: TRBJ2-7
size: few
D: TRBD1
V: TRBV12-3/TRBV12-4
CDR3: CASSPLGTGSSYEQYF
DNA: TGTGCCAGCAGTCCCCTCGGGACAGGGAGCTCCTACGAGCAGTACTTC

J: TRBJ2-3
size: -
D: -
V: TRBV7-2
CDR3: CASSSLGAPDTQYF
DNA: TGTGCCAGCAGCTCCCTCGGGGCCCCAGATACGCAGTATTTT

J: TRBJ2-3
size: few
D: -
V: TRBV7-9
CDR3: CASSPRGVPSGTDTQYF
DNA: TGTGCCAGCAGCCCACGTGGGGTCCCTAGCGGCACAGATACGCAGTATTTT

J: TRBJ2-3
size: -
D: -
V: TRBV4-2
CDR3: CASSQDEVAGSTDTQYF
DNA: TGTGCCAGCAGCCAAGACGAGGTGGCAGGGTCCACAGATACGCAGTATTTT

J: TRBJ1-5
size: -
D: TRBD1
V: TRBV28
CDR3: CASHPGTGDTQPQHF
DNA: TGTGCCTCCCACCCCGGGACAGGGGATACTCAGCCCCAGCATTTT

J: TRBJ2-1
size: few
D: -
V: TRBV29-1
CDR3: CSGDLGGNEQFF
DNA: TGCAGCGGAGACCTCGGGGGCAATGAGCAGTTCTTC

J: TRBJ2-3
size: -
D: -
V: TRBV7-2
CDR3: CASSFLLPPTDTQYF
DNA: TGTGCCAGCAGCTTCTTACTTCCACCCACAGATACGCAGTATTTT

J: TRBJ2-7
size: few
D: -
V: TRBV12-3/TRBV12-4
CDR3: CASSPQTRSYEQYF
DNA: TGTGCCAGCAGTCCGCAAACTAGATCCTACGAGCAGTACTTC

J: TRBJ2-7
size: few
D: TRBD1
V: TRBV2
CDR3: CASNRDSTYEQYF
DNA: TGTGCCAGTAATCGGGACAGCACCTACGAGCAGTACTTC

J: TRBJ2-1
size: many
D: -
V: TRBV20-1
CDR3: CSARDRGGHEQFF
DNA: TGCAGTGCTAGAGATAGGGGGGGCCATGAGCAGTTCTTC

J: TRBJ2-1
size: -
D: -
V: TRBV20-1
CDR3: CSAAQGNEQFF
DNA: TGCAGTGCCGCACAGGGAAATGAGCAGTTCTTC

J: TRBJ2-3
size: few
D: -
V: TRBV27
CDR3: CASSSGGGFTDTQYF
DNA: TGTGCCAGCAGTTCTGGTGGGGGATTTACAGATACGCAGTATTTT

J: TRBJ2-5
size: -
D: -
V: TRBV4-1
CDR3: CAGSHGAGLQETQYF
DNA: TGCGCCGGCAGCCACGGCGCTGGGCTACAAGAGACCCAGTACTTC

J: TRBJ2-3
size: -
D: TRBD2
V: TRBV12-3/TRBV12-4
CDR3: CASRPLAGGTSTDTRYF
DNA: TGTGCCAGCAGACCACTAGCGGGGGGGACCAGCACAGATACGCGGTATTTT

J: TRBJ2-5
size: -
D: -
V: TRBV4-1
CDR3: CASSLTEQGTQYF
DNA: TGCGCCAGCAGCCTGACCGAACAAGGGACCCAGTACTTC

J: TRBJ1-2
size: -
D: -
V: TRBV3-1
CDR3: CASSPTTSGFHGYTF
DNA: TGTGCCAGCAGCCCCACGACCAGCGGGTTTCATGGCTACACCTTC

J: TRBJ2-7
size: once
D: TRBD1
V: TRBV6-2/TRBV6-3
CDR3: CASSLMRQGPYNEQYF
DNA: TGTGCCAGCAGCTTAATGAGACAGGGGCCCTACAATGAGCAGTACTTC

J: TRBJ2-3
size: -
D: -
V: TRBV6-6
CDR3: CAIKTDYTDTQYF
DNA: TGTGCCATCAAGACGGATTACACAGATACGCAGTATTTT

J: TRBJ1-2
size: once
D: TRBD1
V: TRBV7-8
CDR3: CASSSRDRGRGYYGYTF
DNA: TGTGCCAGCAGCTCCCGGGACAGGGGGCGTGGGTATTATGGCTACACCTTC

J: TRBJ2-5
size: -
D: TRBD2
V: TRBV27
CDR3: CASRGTSGGQETQYF
DNA: TGTGCCAGCAGGGGGACTAGCGGGGGTCAAGAGACCCAGTACTTC

J: TRBJ2-1
size: -
D: -
V: TRBV4-1
CDR3: CASSLSSTGPNEQFF
DNA: TGCGCCAGCAGCCTCTCATCGACAGGCCCTAATGAGCAGTTCTTC

J: TRBJ1-1
size: -
D: -
V: TRBV20-1
CDR3: CSAPPGAGTEAFF
DNA: TGCAGTGCACCTCCTGGGGCGGGTACTGAAGCTTTCTTT

J: TRBJ2-3
size: -
D: TRBD2
V: TRBV12-3/TRBV12-4
CDR3: CASSPGTSGGSDTQYF
DNA: TGTGCCAGCAGTCCTGGGACTAGCGGGGGGTCAGATACGCAGTATTTT

J: TRBJ1-2
size: many
D: TRBD1
V: TRBV6-5
CDR3: CASSSPGQGATGYTF
DNA: TGTGCCAGCAGTTCCCCGGGACAGGGGGCGACGGGCTACACCTTC

J: TRBJ1-2
size: -
D: -
V: TRBV28
CDR3: CASTIEASTNYGYTF
DNA: TGTGCCAGCACCATAGAAGCCAGTACTAACTATGGCTACACCTTC

J: TRBJ2-1
size: few
D: TRBD2
V: TRBV7-9
CDR3: CASSLMAAGVNEQFF
DNA: TGTGCCAGCAGCTTAATGGCAGCGGGGGTCAATGAGCAGTTCTTC

J: TRBJ2-4
size: -
D: -
V: TRBV12-3/TRBV12-4
CDR3: CASNGLAKNIQYF
DNA: TGTGCCAGCAATGGGCTAGCCAAAAACATTCAGTACTTC

J: TRBJ2-1
size: -
D: -
V: TRBV20-1
CDR3: CSAPGVGTHNEQFF
DNA: TGCAGTGCGCCGGGGGTGGGCACCCACAATGAGCAGTTCTTC

J: TRBJ2-2
size: few
D: TRBD2
V: TRBV9
CDR3: CASSETFSGGTNTGELFF
DNA: TGTGCCAGCAGCGAAACATTCAGCGGGGGGACGAACACCGGGGAGCTGTTTTTT

J: TRBJ1-1
size: few
D: TRBD1
V: TRBV6-5
CDR3: CASHQQGAYTEAFF
DNA: TGTGCCAGCCATCAACAGGGGGCTTATACTGAAGCTTTCTTT

J: TRBJ2-5
size: few
D: -
V: TRBV7-2
CDR3: CASSLVPETQYF
DNA: TGTGCCAGCAGCTTAGTCCCCGAGACCCAGTACTTC

J: TRBJ1-2
size: -
D: -
V: TRBV20-1
CDR3: CSASGGKYGYTF
DNA: TGCAGTGCTAGCGGGGGGAAATATGGCTACACCTTC

J: TRBJ2-4
size: -
D: -
V: TRBV7-2
CDR3: CASSAHPGAYERYF
DNA: TGTGCCAGCAGCGCCCATCCCGGGGCCTACGAGCGGTACTTC

J: TRBJ1-6
size: many
D: -
V: TRBV2
CDR3: CASSLAEGSSYNSPLHF
DNA: TGTGCCAGCAGCCTGGCGGAGGGGAGCTCCTATAATTCACCCCTCCACTTT

J: TRBJ2-5
size: few
D: TRBD2
V: TRBV9
CDR3: CASSETGGGKEETQYF
DNA: TGTGCCAGCAGCGAGACCGGGGGGGGGAAGGAAGAGACCCAGTACTTC

J: TRBJ1-1
size: -
D: -
V: TRBV7-9
CDR3: CASSKEAGEAFF
DNA: TGTGCCAGCAGCAAAGAAGCAGGGGAAGCTTTCTTT

J: TRBJ1-5
size: -
D: -
V: TRBV6-2/TRBV6-3
CDR3: CASRKEQGRNQPQHF
DNA: TGTGCCAGCAGAAAAGAGCAGGGACGCAATCAGCCCCAGCATTTT